The next 5 T cell receptor beta chains were all read from a single sample in a study of cytomegalovirus exposure and HLA in healthy donors. A multiplex PCR was run with 60 Vbeta primers and 13 Jbeta primers. The table came from immunoSEQ multiplex PCR; TCRdb's copy has only in-frame clones and leaves some out. The table has about 140,000 clones, roughly 80% seen once; the top ten hold 1.2%. Material for sequencing was PBMCs. Receptors were obtained from a female donor in good health and CMV-seronegative.

This clone showed up just a few times. The chain uses TRBV7-2 and TRBJ1-5; D remains unclear. Trimming left V 1 base short and J 11 bases short, with 12 bases between. Per germline, CDR1 SGHTA and CDR2 FQGNSA. The CDR3 is 13 amino acids. CDR3 loop: CASSLGGYRAQHF. In nucleotides, the CDR3 is TGTGCCAGCAGCTTAGGAGGGTACCGGGCCCAGCATTTT.

DNA for the CDR3: TGTGCCAGCAGCCCTCTAGCGGGAGGAATCGATGAGCAGTTCTTC. Protein: CASSPLAGGIDEQFF. This rearrangement joins TRBV7-9 to TRBJ2-1; 11 nucleotides agree with TRBD2. With 5 bases clipped from V and 8 bases from J, the junction kept 8 bases outside the gene matches. CDR3 length: 15 amino acids. Germline V CDR1 and CDR2: SEHNR, FQNEAQ (reference sequence).

The chain joins TRBV2 to TRBJ1-1; weak D call: TRBD1 (5 bases). The germline V and J ends were trimmed by 7 bases and 1 base, with 13 bases remaining between them. The germline V gene encodes CDR1 SNHLY and CDR2 FYNNEI. This CDR3 has 14 residues. The CDR3 DNA reads as TGTGCCAGCAATAGGATCAGGGAGAACACTGAAGCTTTCTTT. This translates into CASNRIRENTEAFF.

This clone showed up just once. The V and J genes are TRBV11-2 and TRBJ2-2; D is perhaps TRBD1 (6 bases). The CDR3 contains 16 residues. The V and J ends lost 0 bases and 2 bases respectively, with 10 bases between them. The germline V gene has CDR1 SGHAT and CDR2 FQNNGV. CDR3 sequence reads: CASSLDLGGNTGELFF. In DNA, the CDR3 is TGTGCCAGCAGCTTAGATTTAGGGGGAAACACCGGGGAGCTGTTTTTT.

The chain uses TRBV7-9 and TRBJ1-2, with a weak D call TRBD1 (5 bases). Germline values: CDR1 SEHNR, CDR2 FQNEAQ (reference sequence). Trimming removed 5 bases at V and 8 bases at J, with 15 bases between. This CDR3 has 13 amino acids. The CDR3: CASSRGGARGYTF. CDR3 bases: TGTGCCAGCAGCCGAGGCGGGGCGCGGGGCTACACCTTC.